The clone carrying this T cell receptor (beta chain) was recorded many times. These data belong to a study of T cells in Graves' hyperthyroidism and ophthalmopathy. TCR beta CDR3 sequences were amplified from RNA transcripts. A set of HTBI primers served as the primers for a first-round RT-PCR of the TCR CDR3. One entry per CDR3 protein results from TCRdb running MiXCR on the multiplex PCR reads. The data hold 380,000 or so distinct CDR3 sequences, with about 13% observed a single time. Trimming removed 2 bases from V and 2 bases from J, with 23 bases in between. The CDR3 runs to 18 residues. Germline assignment: CDR1 SGHRS and CDR2 YFSETQ.

The sequenced material came from blood. The sequence came from a man in his thirties or forties with Graves' hyperthyroidism that later progressed to Graves' ophthalmopathy. The chain recombines TRBV5-1 with TRBJ2-7; D is unresolved. The CDR3 region is CASSLPPGRRETPYEQYF. Here the CDR3 DNA reads TGCGCCAGCAGCTTACCCCCCGGTCGAAGGGAAACTCCCTACGAGCAGTACTTC.